These 29 T cell receptor beta chains came from one sample sequenced in a study of cytomegalovirus exposure and HLA in healthy donors. Researchers ran the PCR with 60 Vbeta and 13 Jbeta primers. The method was immunoSEQ multiplex PCR; TCRdb's version includes in-frame clones alone and lacks a portion of them. The sample has roughly 200,000 clones, more than 65% seen once; the top ten hold more than 1.5%. Sequences were obtained from PBMCs. These receptors originate from a girl aged 5-17 years in good health and CMV-seropositive.

CDR3 bases: TGTGCCAGCACTTTAACTGGAAACACCATATATTTT. Protein: CASTLTGNTIYF. The V gene is TRBV9, the J gene TRBJ1-3; D is uncertain. CDR1 and CDR2 from the germline V gene are SGDLS and YYNGEE. V lost 6 bases and J 2 bases, leaving 6 bases between the germline ends. The CDR3 runs 12 residues.

The chain joins TRBV4-3 to TRBJ2-1; TRBD2 agrees at 9 bases. The V segment lost 0 bases and the J segment 4 bases; nucleotides outside the gene matches: 7. The CDR3 sequence is 17 residues long. Looked up from germline, CDR1 is LGHNA and CDR2 is YSLEER. The DNA of the CDR3 is TGCGCCAGCAGCCAAGATGTGGCTAGCGGGGCTTACAATGAGCAGTTCTTC. Residues: CASSQDVASGAYNEQFF.

The chain uses TRBV20-1 and TRBJ2-1; possibly TRBD1 for D (5 bases). Looked up from germline, CDR1 is DFQATT and CDR2 is SNEGSKA (reference sequence). The ends were cut back, 1 base at V and 12 bases at J, with 10 bases in the middle. This CDR3 contains 11 residues. The CDR3 nucleotides read TGCAGTGCTAGAGGTTTAAGGGGGCAGTTCTTC. It is translated as CSARGLRGQFF.

The rearrangement uses TRBV19 and TRBJ1-4, with TRBD1 matching over 7 bases. The CDR3 totals 13 residues. Germline V gene lookup returns CDR1 LNHDA and CDR2 SQIVND (reference sequence). Trimming at V came to 10 bases and at J to 5 bases, leaving 7 bases not matched to a gene. The CDR3 sequence: CATRGTENEKLFF. In nucleotides, the CDR3 is TGTGCCACCCGTGGGACAGAGAATGAAAAACTGTTTTTT.

CDR3 in DNA: TGTGCCAGCAGTTATCGGGCGGGGGAACAGTTCTTC. Translation: CASSYRAGEQFF. This chain uses TRBV6-5 with TRBJ2-1; 7 positions match TRBD2. This CDR3 comprises 12 residues. V dropped 3 bases and J dropped 13; count of bases not matched to a gene: 6. The germline V gene has CDR1 MNHEY and CDR2 SVGAGI.

The chain is built from TRBV5-6 and TRBJ2-5; TRBD1 matches 7 bases. V lost 4 bases, J lost 4 bases, and 4 bases stayed unmatched. This CDR3 comprises 13 residues. The germline V gene encodes CDR1 SGHDT and CDR2 YYEEEE. The CDR3, as DNA: TGTGCCAGCAGCGCCGGGACAGCAGAGACCCAGTACTTC. Residues: CASSAGTAETQYF.

This rearrangement joins TRBV7-6 to TRBJ2-7; the D gene is possibly TRBD2 (6 bases). This CDR3 has 13 amino acids. CDR1 and CDR2 from the germline V gene are SGHVS and FNYEAQ. The V and J ends lost 4 bases and 3 bases respectively, with 10 bases between them. The CDR3 DNA reads TGTGCCAGCAGCTATGGGACTTTCTACGAGCAGTACTTC. Its translation: CASSYGTFYEQYF.

With regard to this clone: The junction and the germline gene differ at one end; a read error may be behind it. The chain combines TRBV7-9 with TRBJ1-4; 7 bases are shared with TRBD1. This CDR3 spans 16 amino acids. CDR1 and CDR2 from the germline V gene are SEHNR and FQNEAQ (reference sequence). CDR3 residues: CSSSLRQGEVNEKLFF. In nucleotides, the CDR3 is TGTTCCAGCAGCTTACGACAGGGAGAGGTTAATGAAAAACTGTTTTTT.

This rearrangement joins TRBV4-3 to TRBJ2-4; 8 positions match TRBD1. The length of the CDR3 is 16 residues. Germline CDR1 LGHNA, CDR2 YSLEER. The trim removed 1 base at V and 9 bases at J, leaving 11 bases unmatched. DNA of the CDR3: TGCGCCAGCAGCCAAGTTACCGGACAGGGAACAATCATTCAGTACTTC. Its translation is CASSQVTGQGTIIQYF.

The chain uses TRBV6-5 and TRBJ2-5; a weak D match, TRBD2 (5 bases). This CDR3 region has 16 residues. V gave up 0 bases and J gave up 4 bases, with 15 bases separating them. The V gene's germline CDR1 is MNHEY and CDR2 SVGAGI. Here the CDR3 reads CASSYSKGSAGETQYF. CDR3 sequence (DNA): TGTGCCAGCAGTTACTCGAAAGGGAGTGCAGGAGAGACCCAGTACTTC.

The V and J genes are TRBV4-1 and TRBJ2-2; no reliable D call. V gave up 2 bases and J gave up 2 bases, with 12 bases separating them. This CDR3 spans 16 amino acids. CDR1 MGHRA and CDR2 YSYEKL come from the germline V gene. The CDR3 DNA follows: TGCGCCAGCAGCCAAAGGCGCGACACCAACACCGGGGAGCTGTTTTTT. Translation gives CASSQRRDTNTGELFF.

The chain joins TRBV5-1 to TRBJ2-1, with 8 bases matching TRBD1. V shed 4 bases, J shed 5 bases, and the junction held 8 bases outside the gene matches. CDR1 and CDR2 from the germline V gene are SGHRS and YFSETQ. This CDR3 contains 15 residues. The CDR3 protein is CASSAQGARHNEQFF. The CDR3 bases are TGCGCCAGCAGCGCTCAGGGGGCCAGGCACAATGAGCAGTTCTTC.

The chain combines TRBV6-1 with TRBJ2-6, with D tentatively TRBD1 (5 bases). The CDR3 extends over 19 amino acids. CDR1 is MNHNS and CDR2 is SASEGT in the germline V gene. Between the trimmed V and J ends, which lost 6 bases and 4 bases, there was a span of 25 bases. The CDR3 nucleotides read TGTGCCAGCAGCGAAACCGGTAGGGGAATGGGATCCGGGGCCAACGTCCTGACTTTC. This sequence encodes CASSETGRGMGSGANVLTF.

The CDR3 loop is CATRTSGNTDTQYF. The CDR3 DNA is TGCGCCACCCGGACTAGCGGAAACACAGATACGCAGTATTTT. J is TRBJ2-3 and V is TRBV5-1; 10 bases are shared with TRBD2. The CDR3 loop spans 14 amino acids. V gave up 9 bases and J gave up 2 bases; unmatched junction bases: 6. Germline V gene lookup returns CDR1 SGHRS and CDR2 YFSETQ.

This chain connects TRBV11-3 to TRBJ2-2; 8 nucleotides align to TRBD2. The CDR3 runs to 16 residues. V dropped 4 bases and J dropped 3; count of bases not matched to a gene: 7. CDR1 and CDR2 from the germline V gene are SGHNT and YENEEA. The DNA for the CDR3 is TGTGCCAGCAGCTCGGGGGGGGTTATCGACACCGGGGAGCTGTTTTTT. It translates to CASSSGGVIDTGELFF.

This clone was counted once. The chain carries TRBV21-1 and TRBJ1-6; TRBD1 reflects the table's D call only, with no check against the DNA. TRBV21-1 is assigned pseudogene status. The CDR3 has 15 amino acids. The CDR3 DNA follows: TGTGCCAGCAGCAAAGGACAGGGGCACAATTCACCCCTCCACTTT. This gives the protein CASSKGQGHNSPLHF.

This clone was recorded only once. This chain connects TRBV5-4 to TRBJ2-1, with TRBD2 matching over 7 bases. CDR1 SGHNT and CDR2 YYREEE come from the germline V gene (reference sequence). J gave up 7 bases and V 0 bases, and 4 bases lay outside the gene matches. The length of the CDR3 is 14 residues. Here the CDR3 reads CASSLGTSDNEQFF. The DNA of the CDR3 is TGTGCCAGCAGCTTGGGGACTAGTGATAATGAGCAGTTCTTC.

The rearrangement links TRBV27 to TRBJ2-7; 10 positions agree with TRBD1. V dropped 5 bases and J dropped 7; count of bases not matched to a gene: 8. Per the germline V gene, CDR1 is MNHEY and CDR2 is SMNVEV (reference sequence). The CDR3 loop spans 14 amino acids. The CDR3 reads CASSPGQGVREQYF. The CDR3 bases are TGTGCCAGCAGTCCAGGACAGGGGGTTAGAGAGCAGTACTTC.

This chain links TRBV6-1 with TRBJ1-2; 10 bases line up with TRBD1. The CDR3 sequence is 15 residues long. The V gene's germline CDR1 is MNHNS and CDR2 SASEGT. V lost 6 bases to trimming and J lost 1 base; unmatched junction nucleotides: 5. The CDR3 region has the DNA TGTGCCAGCAGCCAGGGACAGGGGAGTAACTATGGCTACACCTTC. Protein sequence: CASSQGQGSNYGYTF.

This sequence joins TRBV11-2 and TRBJ2-5, with D possibly TRBD2 on 5 matching bases. Deletions cut 5 bases from V and 4 bases from J, with 11 bases between. The CDR3 contains 13 residues. Germline V lookup: CDR1 SGHAT, CDR2 FQNNGV. In DNA, the CDR3 is TGTGCCAGCAGCCCGCGGGTGGGAGAGACCCAGTACTTC. It is translated as CASSPRVGETQYF.

This clone was counted a few times. The chain combines TRBV29-1 with TRBJ2-1; TRBD1 matches 8 bases. V lost 4 bases, J lost 9 bases, and 5 bases stayed unmatched. The CDR3 is 12 amino acids. Germline V CDR1 and CDR2: SQVTM, ANQGSEA. The CDR3 region has the DNA TGCAGCGTTGCTTCAGGGGGCTTTGAGCAGTTCTTC. This encodes CSVASGGFEQFF.

The chain carries TRBV4-3 and TRBJ2-5, with D unclear. Trimming stripped 3 bases from V and 4 bases from J, with 9 bases between. This CDR3 spans 13 amino acids. The germline CDR1 and CDR2 sequences are LGHNA and YSLEER. The CDR3 region is CASSHQPRETQYF. CDR3 sequence (DNA): TGCGCCAGCAGCCACCAACCGAGAGAGACCCAGTACTTC.

The genes are TRBV4-3 and TRBJ2-7, with a weak D call TRBD2 (7 bases). In germline, CDR1 is LGHNA, CDR2 YSLEER. The ends were cut back, 3 bases at V and 4 bases at J, with 16 bases in the middle. This CDR3 has 15 amino acids. The CDR3 nucleotides read TGCGCCAGCAGCCAGTCACAGGGAGGGGGTTACGAGCAGTACTTC. The encoded protein is CASSQSQGGGYEQYF.

The J gene is TRBJ1-4, the V gene TRBV7-8, with 8 bases that match TRBD1. Trimming removed 2 bases from V and 7 bases from J; junction bases left unmatched: 3. The CDR3 consists of 14 residues. Germline lookup yields CDR1 SGHVS and CDR2 FQNEAQ. CDR3: CASSLSRGREKLFF. CDR3 bases: TGTGCCAGCAGCTTAAGCAGGGGGCGTGAAAAACTGTTTTTT.

This clone has just one count. The genes are TRBV11-2 and TRBJ2-2, with 11 bases identical to TRBD2. V lost 5 bases and J lost 6; bases outside the gene matches: 5. The germline V gene encodes CDR1 SGHAT and CDR2 FQNNGV. This CDR3 has 15 residues. Here the CDR3 reads CASSNLAGGPGELFF. The CDR3 region has the DNA TGTGCCAGCAGCAACCTAGCGGGGGGCCCCGGGGAGCTGTTTTTT.

As to this clone: Other DNA sequences within the sample encode an identical CDR3. The genes are TRBV6-5 and TRBJ2-1; 12 bases agree with TRBD2. Germline values: CDR1 MNHEY, CDR2 SVGAGI. J gave up 7 bases and V 2 bases, and 3 bases lay outside the gene matches. The CDR3 runs 15 residues. CDR3 amino acids: CASSYLAGGPNEQFF. CDR3 bases: TGTGCCAGCAGTTACCTAGCGGGGGGGCCTAATGAGCAGTTCTTC.

The V call is TRBV5-6, the J call TRBJ2-5; weak D call: TRBD1 (6 bases). Germline V gene sequence: CDR1 SGHDT, CDR2 YYEEEE. This CDR3 has 14 amino acids. Trimming shortened V by 3 bases and J by 1 base, and 10 bases separated the two germline ends. The CDR3 region has the DNA TGTGCCAGCAGCTGGGGGCAGCCCCAAGAGACCCAGTACTTC. This encodes CASSWGQPQETQYF.

The gene calls are TRBV7-9 and TRBJ2-7; 10 nucleotides agree with TRBD1. The CDR3 consists of 16 residues. Germline trimming cut 6 bases from V and 3 bases from J; bases unmatched to any gene: 11. Looked up from germline, CDR1 is SEHNR and CDR2 is FQNEAQ (reference sequence). CDR3 protein: CASSPIAGTGDYEQYF. CDR3 nucleotide sequence: TGTGCCAGCAGTCCAATCGCGGGGACAGGGGACTACGAGCAGTACTTC.

This clone has only a few counts. This chain uses TRBV5-1 with TRBJ1-1, with D possibly TRBD1 on 5 matching bases. Per germline, CDR1 SGHRS and CDR2 YFSETQ. Trimming shortened V by 4 bases and J by 0 bases, and 10 bases separated the two germline ends. The CDR3 contains 14 residues. CDR3 nucleotide sequence: TGCGCCAGCAGCCTGACAGATTTGAACACTGAAGCTTTCTTT. Translated: CASSLTDLNTEAFF.